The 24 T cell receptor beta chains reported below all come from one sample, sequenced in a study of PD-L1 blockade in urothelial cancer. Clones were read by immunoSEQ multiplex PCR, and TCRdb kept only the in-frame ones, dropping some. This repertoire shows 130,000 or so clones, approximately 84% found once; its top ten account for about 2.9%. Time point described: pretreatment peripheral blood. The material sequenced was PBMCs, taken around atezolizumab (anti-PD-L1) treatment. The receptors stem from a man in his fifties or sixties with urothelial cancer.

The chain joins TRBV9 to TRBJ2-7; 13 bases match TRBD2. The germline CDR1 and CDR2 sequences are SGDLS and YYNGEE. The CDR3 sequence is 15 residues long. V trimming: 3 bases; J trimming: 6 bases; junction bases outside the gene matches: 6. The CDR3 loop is CASSGTSGSYSEQYF. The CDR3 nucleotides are TGTGCCAGCAGCGGGACTAGCGGGAGCTATTCCGAGCAGTACTTC.

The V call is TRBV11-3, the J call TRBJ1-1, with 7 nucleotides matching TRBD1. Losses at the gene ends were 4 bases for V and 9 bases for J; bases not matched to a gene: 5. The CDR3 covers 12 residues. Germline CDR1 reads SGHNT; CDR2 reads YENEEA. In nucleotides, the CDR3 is TGTGCCAGCAGCTCCGAGACAGGGAAAGCTTTCTTT. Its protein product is CASSSETGKAFF.

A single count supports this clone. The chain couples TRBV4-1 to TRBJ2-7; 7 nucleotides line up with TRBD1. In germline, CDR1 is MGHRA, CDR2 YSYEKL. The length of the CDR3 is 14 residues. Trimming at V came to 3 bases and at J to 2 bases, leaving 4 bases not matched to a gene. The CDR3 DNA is TGCGCCAGCAGCCAGGGACAGTATCCCTACGAGCAGTACTTC. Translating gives CASSQGQYPYEQYF.

CDR3 nucleotides: TGTGCCAGCAGTGCTGGGACTAGCGGGAGAAGTAATGAGCAGTTCTTC. Amino acid sequence: CASSAGTSGRSNEQFF. This sequence joins TRBV6-1 and TRBJ2-1, with 14 bases fitting TRBD2. The CDR3 is made up of 16 amino acids. Germline V gene lookup returns CDR1 MNHNS and CDR2 SASEGT. J was trimmed by 7 bases and V by 4 bases; bases with no gene match: 6.

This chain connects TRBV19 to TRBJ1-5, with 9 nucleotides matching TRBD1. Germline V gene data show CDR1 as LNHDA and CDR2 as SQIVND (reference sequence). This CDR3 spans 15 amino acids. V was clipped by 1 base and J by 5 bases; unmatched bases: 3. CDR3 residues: CASSIARTGDQPQHF. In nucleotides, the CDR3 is TGTGCCAGTAGTATAGCGCGGACAGGGGATCAGCCCCAGCATTTT.

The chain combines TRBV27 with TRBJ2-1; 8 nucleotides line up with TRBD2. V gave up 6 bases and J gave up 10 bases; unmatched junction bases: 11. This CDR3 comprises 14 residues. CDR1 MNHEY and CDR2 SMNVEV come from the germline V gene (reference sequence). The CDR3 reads CASRIKRELPEQFF. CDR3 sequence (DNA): TGTGCCAGCAGAATTAAGCGGGAGCTTCCGGAGCAGTTCTTC.

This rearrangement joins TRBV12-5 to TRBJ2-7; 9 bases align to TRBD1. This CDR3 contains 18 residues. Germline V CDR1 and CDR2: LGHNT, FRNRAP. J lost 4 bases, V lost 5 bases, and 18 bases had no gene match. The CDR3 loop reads CASGPWVRWGTGIYEQYF. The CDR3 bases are TGTGCTAGTGGTCCGTGGGTTCGGTGGGGGACAGGGATTTACGAGCAGTACTTC. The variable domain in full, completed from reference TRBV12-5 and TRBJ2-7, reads DARVTQTPRHKVTEMGQEVTMRCQPILGHNTVFWYRQTMMQGLELLAYFRNRAPLDDSGMPKDRFSAEMPDATLATLKIQPSEPRDSAVYFCASGPWVRWGTGIYEQYFGPGTRLTVT.

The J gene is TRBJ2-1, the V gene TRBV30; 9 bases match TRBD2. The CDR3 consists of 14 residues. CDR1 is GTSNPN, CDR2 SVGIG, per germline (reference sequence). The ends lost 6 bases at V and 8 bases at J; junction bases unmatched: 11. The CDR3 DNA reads TGTGCCTGCGACGTGGGACTAGCTTACCATGAGCAGTTCTTC. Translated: CACDVGLAYHEQFF.

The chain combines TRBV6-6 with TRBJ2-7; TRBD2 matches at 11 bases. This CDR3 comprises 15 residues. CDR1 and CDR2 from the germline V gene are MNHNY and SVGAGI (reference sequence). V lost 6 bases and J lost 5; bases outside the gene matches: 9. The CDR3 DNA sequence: TGTGCCAGCAGAAATCTAGCGGGAGGAACCCACGAGCAGTACTTC. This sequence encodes CASRNLAGGTHEQYF.

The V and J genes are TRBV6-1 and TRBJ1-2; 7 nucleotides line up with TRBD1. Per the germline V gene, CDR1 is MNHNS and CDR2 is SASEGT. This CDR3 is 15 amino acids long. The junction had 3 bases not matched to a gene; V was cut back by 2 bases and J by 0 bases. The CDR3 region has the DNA TGTGCCAGCAGTGAATGGGACAGAGCTAACTATGGCTACACCTTC. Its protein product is CASSEWDRANYGYTF.

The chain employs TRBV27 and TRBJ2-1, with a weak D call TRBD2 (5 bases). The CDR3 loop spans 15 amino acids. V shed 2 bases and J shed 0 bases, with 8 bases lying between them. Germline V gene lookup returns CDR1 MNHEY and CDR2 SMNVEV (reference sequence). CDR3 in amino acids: CASSLRGSSYNEQFF. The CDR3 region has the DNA TGTGCCAGCAGTTTAAGAGGGAGCTCCTACAATGAGCAGTTCTTC.

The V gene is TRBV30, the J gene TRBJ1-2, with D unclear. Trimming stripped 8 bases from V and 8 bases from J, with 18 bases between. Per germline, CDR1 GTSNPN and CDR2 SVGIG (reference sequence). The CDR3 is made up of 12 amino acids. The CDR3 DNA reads TGTGCCCGAGGAGGAGGTGCCGGGGGCTACACCTTC. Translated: CARGGGAGGYTF.

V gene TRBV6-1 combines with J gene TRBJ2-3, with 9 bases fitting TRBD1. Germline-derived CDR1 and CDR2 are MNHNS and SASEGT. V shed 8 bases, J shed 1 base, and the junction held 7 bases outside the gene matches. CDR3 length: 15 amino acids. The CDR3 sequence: CASRLQGAGTDTQYF. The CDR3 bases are TGTGCCAGCCGTTTACAGGGGGCTGGCACAGATACGCAGTATTTT.

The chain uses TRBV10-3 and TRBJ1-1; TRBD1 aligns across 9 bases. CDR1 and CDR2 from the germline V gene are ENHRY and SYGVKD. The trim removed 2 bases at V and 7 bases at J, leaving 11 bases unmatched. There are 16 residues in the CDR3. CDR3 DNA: TGTGCCATCAGTGAGCCCCCCCGACAGGGGGAGAGTGAAGCTTTCTTT. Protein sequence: CAISEPPRQGESEAFF.

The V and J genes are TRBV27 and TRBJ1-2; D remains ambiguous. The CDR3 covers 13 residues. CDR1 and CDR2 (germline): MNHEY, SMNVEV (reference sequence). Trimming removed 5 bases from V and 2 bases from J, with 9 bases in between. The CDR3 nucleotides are TGTGCCAGCAGTGCTGGCCGAAACTATGGCTACACCTTC. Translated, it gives CASSAGRNYGYTF.

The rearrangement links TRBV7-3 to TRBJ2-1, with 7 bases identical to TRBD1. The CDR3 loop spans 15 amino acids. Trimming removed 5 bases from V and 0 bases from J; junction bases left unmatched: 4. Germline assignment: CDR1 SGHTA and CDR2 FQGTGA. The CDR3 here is CASSPTGASYNEQFF. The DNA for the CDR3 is TGTGCCAGCAGCCCAACAGGGGCCTCCTACAATGAGCAGTTCTTC. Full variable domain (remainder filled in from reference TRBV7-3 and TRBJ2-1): GAGVSQTPSNKVTEKGKYVELRCDPISGHTALYWYRQSLGQGPEFLIYFQGTGAADDSGLPNDRFFAVRPEGSVSTLKIQRTERGDSAVYLCASSPTGASYNEQFFGPGTRLTVL.

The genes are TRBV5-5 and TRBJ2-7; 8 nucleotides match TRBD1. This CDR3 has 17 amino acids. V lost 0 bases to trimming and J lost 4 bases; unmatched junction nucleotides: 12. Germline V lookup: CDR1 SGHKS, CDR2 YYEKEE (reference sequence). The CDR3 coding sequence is TGTGCCAGCAGCTTGGAGGTGGTGGGGACAGGCAATTACGAGCAGTACTTC. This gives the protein CASSLEVVGTGNYEQYF.

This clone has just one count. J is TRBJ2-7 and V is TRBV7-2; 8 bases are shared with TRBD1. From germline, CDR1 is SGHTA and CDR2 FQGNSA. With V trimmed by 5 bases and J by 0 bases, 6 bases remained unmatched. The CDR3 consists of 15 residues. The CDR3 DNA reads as TGTGCCAGCAGCCCCGGACAGGGTAGCTCCTACGAGCAGTACTTC. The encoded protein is CASSPGQGSSYEQYF.

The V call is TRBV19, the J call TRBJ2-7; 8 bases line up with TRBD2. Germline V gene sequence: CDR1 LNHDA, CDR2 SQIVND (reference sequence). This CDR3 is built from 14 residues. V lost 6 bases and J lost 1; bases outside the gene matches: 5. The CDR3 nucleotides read TGTGCCAGTAGGCGACTAGCGACGTCCTACGAGCAGTACTTC. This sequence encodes CASRRLATSYEQYF.

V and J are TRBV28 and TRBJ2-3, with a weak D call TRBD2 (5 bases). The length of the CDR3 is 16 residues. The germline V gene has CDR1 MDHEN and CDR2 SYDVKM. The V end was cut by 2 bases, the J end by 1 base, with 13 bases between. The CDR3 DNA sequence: TGTGCCAGCAGTTTAAGAGGGATGGGAGGCACAGATACGCAGTATTTT. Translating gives CASSLRGMGGTDTQYF.

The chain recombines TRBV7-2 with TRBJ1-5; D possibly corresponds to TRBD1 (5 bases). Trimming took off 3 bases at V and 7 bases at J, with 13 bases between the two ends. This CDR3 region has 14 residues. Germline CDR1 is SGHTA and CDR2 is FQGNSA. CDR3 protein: CASSFGQGRQPQHF. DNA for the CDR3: TGTGCCAGCAGCTTTGGGCAGGGAAGGCAGCCCCAGCATTTT.

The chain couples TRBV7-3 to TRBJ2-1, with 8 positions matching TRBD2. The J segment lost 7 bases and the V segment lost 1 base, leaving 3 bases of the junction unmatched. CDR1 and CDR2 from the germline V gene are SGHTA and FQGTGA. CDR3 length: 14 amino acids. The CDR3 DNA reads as TGTGCCAGCAGCTTAAGCGGGAGGTCAAATGAGCAGTTCTTC. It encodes CASSLSGRSNEQFF.

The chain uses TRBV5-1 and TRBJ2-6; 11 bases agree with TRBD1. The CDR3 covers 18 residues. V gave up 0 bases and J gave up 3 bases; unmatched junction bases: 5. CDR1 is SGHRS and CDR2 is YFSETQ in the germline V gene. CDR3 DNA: TGCGCCAGCAGCTTGGGTGGACAGGGGGCAGTTGGGGCCAACGTCCTGACTTTC. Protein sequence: CASSLGGQGAVGANVLTF.

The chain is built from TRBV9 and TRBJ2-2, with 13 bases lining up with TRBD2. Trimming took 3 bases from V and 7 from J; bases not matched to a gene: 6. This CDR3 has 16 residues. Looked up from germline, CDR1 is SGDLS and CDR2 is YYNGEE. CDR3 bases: TGTGCCAGCAGCGGTAGACTAGCGGGAGGTATCGGGGAGCTGTTTTTT. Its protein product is CASSGRLAGGIGELFF.